One and the same sample provided the 13 T cell receptor beta chains below, sequenced in a study of tumor and adjacent non-tumor tissue in lung cancer. TCRbeta libraries were built with three rounds of nested PCR, modified from ARM-PCR. Each CDR3 protein is one row after TCRdb ran MiXCR on the multiplex PCR reads. This sample yields about 120,000 distinct CDR3 sequences, of which about 66% are seen a single time; around 13% belongs to the top ten. The template was RNA from unsorted bulk tissue. The sequencing input was lung tumor tissue. The receptors stem from a young man with non-small cell lung cancer.

This clonotype was observed once. Its ends do not fully match the called genes, so a read error is possible. The chain carries TRBV20-1 and TRBJ2-1; possibly TRBD2 for D (6 bases). The CDR3 runs 14 residues. Germline V lookup: CDR1 DFQATT, CDR2 SNEGSKA (reference sequence). The CDR3 nucleotides read TGCAGTGCTAGATGGGCGGGGTGTCACAATGAGCAGCTCTTC. Translated, it gives CSARWAGCHNEQLF.

This clonotype appeared a few times. Just one base apart from a much larger clone, this may be a read error. The genes are TRBV4-3 and TRBJ2-3; TRBD2 agrees at 10 bases. J was trimmed by 3 bases and V by 4 bases; bases with no gene match: 7. This CDR3 is built from 16 residues. Looked up from germline, CDR1 is LGHNA and CDR2 is YSLEER. The CDR3 DNA reads as TGCGCCAGCAGCCCAGGGGCTAGCGGGGGAACAGATACGCAGTATTTT. Its translation: CASSPGASGGTDTQYF.

This clonotype was seen a single time. This sequence may be a read error, since a much larger clone differs from it by one base. The chain joins TRBV12-3 or TRBV12-4 to TRBJ2-1; TRBD2 aligns across 11 bases. The CDR3 consists of 19 residues. The junction had 17 bases not matched to a gene; V was cut back by 6 bases and J by 4 bases. The CDR3 DNA sequence: TGTGCCAGCAGCCTCACGGAACATAGCGGGAGGGCCTTATACAATGAGCAGTTCTTC. Its protein product is CASSLTEHSGRALYNEQFF.

This clonotype was observed a single time. At one end, the junction sequence differs from germline, possibly due to a read error. J is TRBJ2-7 and V is TRBV29-1; D is perhaps TRBD2 (7 bases). CDR1 is SQVTM, CDR2 ANQGSEA, per germline. CDR3 length: 12 residues. Here the CDR3 reads CSIEGEGWKQYF. The CDR3 DNA sequence: TGCAGCATTGAGGGGGAGGGTTGGAAGCAGTACTTC.

The sample holds a few counts of this clonotype. The chain recombines TRBV30 with TRBJ1-1; 10 positions agree with TRBD1. Per the germline V gene, CDR1 is GTSNPN and CDR2 is SVGIG (reference sequence). V was pared by 6 bases and J by 6 bases, with 10 bases of the junction left unmatched. This CDR3 region has 14 residues. The CDR3 sequence is CACMFWDRGPEAFF. The CDR3 region has the DNA TGTGCCTGTATGTTCTGGGACAGGGGCCCTGAAGCTTTCTTT.

This clonotype has more than one count but fewer than ten. The chain has TRBV11-2 and TRBJ2-7; D is possibly TRBD1 (5 bases). V was trimmed by 2 bases and J by 4 bases, leaving 21 bases between them. In germline, CDR1 is SGHAT, CDR2 FQNNGV. The length of the CDR3 is 17 residues. The chain's CDR3 is CASSLYLRRADSYEQYF. The CDR3 bases are TGTGCCAGCAGCTTATATCTGCGCAGGGCTGATTCGTACGAGCAGTACTTC.

Note on this clonotype: A much larger clone is a single base away; this may be a read error. The CDR3 sequence is CAITGRVNTEAFF. CDR3 bases: TGTGCCATAACAGGGAGGGTGAACACTGAAGCTTTCTTT. J is TRBJ1-1 and V is TRBV6-6; maybe TRBD1 (6 bases). Germline-derived CDR1 and CDR2 are MNHNY and SVGAGI (reference sequence). The CDR3 length is 13 residues. With 10 bases removed from V and 0 bases from J, the gap between germline ends came to 12 bases.

CDR3 in amino acids: CASSELGADVEAFF. The CDR3 DNA sequence: TGTGCCAGCAGTGAACTGGGGGCGGACGTTGAGGCTTTCTTT. V gene TRBV6-1 combines with J gene TRBJ1-1, with a possible D match to TRBD1 (6 bases). V was cut by 2 bases and J by 11 bases, with 18 bases left in between. This CDR3 comprises 14 residues. The germline V gene has CDR1 MNHNS and CDR2 SASEGT.

This clonotype was found once. Since no conserved phenylalanine or tryptophan closes the CDR3, a read error is the likely cause. The chain combines TRBV11-3 with TRBJ1-1, with 7 positions matching TRBD1. Germline values: CDR1 SGHNT, CDR2 YENEEA. The CDR3 contains 15 residues. Trimming cost V 2 bases and J 5 bases; bases outside gene matches: 8. The DNA for the CDR3 is TGTGCCAGCAGCTTAAATGACAGGGAGCCTACTGAAGCTTTCTTA. Residues: CASSLNDREPTEAFL.

Comment on this clonotype: Since a much larger clone is just one base distant, this may be a read error. The V gene is TRBV20-1, the J gene TRBJ2-7; D may correspond to TRBD1 or TRBD2 (5 bases each). V lost 7 bases and J lost 9, with 19 bases in between. Germline loops: CDR1 DFQATT, CDR2 SNEGSKA (reference sequence). CDR3 length: 12 residues. In nucleotides, the CDR3 is TGCAGTGTCACCGGGGACCATAGGGGGCAGTACTTC. Translation: CSVTGDHRGQYF.

This clonotype was observed at least ten times. This sequence joins TRBV20-1 and TRBJ1-2, with D possibly being TRBD1 (6 bases). The CDR3 spans 15 residues. Germline V gives CDR1 DFQATT, CDR2 SNEGSKA (reference sequence). V was clipped by 6 bases and J by 4 bases, with 21 bases between them. The CDR3 region is CSAKELTGNGYGYTF. The CDR3 nucleotides read TGCAGTGCGAAAGAATTGACAGGAAATGGCTATGGCTACACCTTC.

This rearrangement joins TRBV20-1 to TRBJ1-1; D perhaps matches TRBD1 (5 bases). The CDR3 is made up of 12 amino acids. Germline CDR1 is DFQATT and CDR2 is SNEGSKA (reference sequence). The CDR3 loop is CNVPGTATEAFF. As DNA, the CDR3 is TGCAATGTCCCAGGGACGGCCACTGAAGCTTTCTTT.

This chain connects TRBV6-5 to TRBJ2-1, with 10 positions matching TRBD1. The germline V gene encodes CDR1 MNHEY and CDR2 SVGAGI. The CDR3 length is 14 residues. Trimming cost V 5 bases and J 8 bases; bases outside gene matches: 6. The CDR3 DNA reads TGTGCCAGCAGTAAACGACAGGGGGCGTATGAGCAGTTCTTC. Its translation is CASSKRQGAYEQFF.